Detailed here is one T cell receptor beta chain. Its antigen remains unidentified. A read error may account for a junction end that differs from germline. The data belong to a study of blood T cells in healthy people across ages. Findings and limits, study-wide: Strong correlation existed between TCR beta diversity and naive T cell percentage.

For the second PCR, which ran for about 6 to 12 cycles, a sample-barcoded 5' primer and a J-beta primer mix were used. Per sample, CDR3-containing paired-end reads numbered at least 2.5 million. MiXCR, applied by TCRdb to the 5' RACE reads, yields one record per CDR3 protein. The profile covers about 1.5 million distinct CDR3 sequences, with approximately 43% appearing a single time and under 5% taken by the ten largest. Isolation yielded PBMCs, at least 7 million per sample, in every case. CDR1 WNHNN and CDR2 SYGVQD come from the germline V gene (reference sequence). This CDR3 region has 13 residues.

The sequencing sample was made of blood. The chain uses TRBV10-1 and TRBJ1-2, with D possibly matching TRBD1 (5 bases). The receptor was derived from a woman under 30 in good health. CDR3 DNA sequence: TGCGCCAGCTACACTTTCGGGGACTATGGCAACACCTTC. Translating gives CASYTFGDYGNTF.